These 14 T cell receptor beta chains were sequenced from one sample in a study of CD8 T cells in ankylosing spondylitis. Broader study findings: For ankylosing spondylitis blood, a TCR beta motif of 7 or 8 highly homologous variants appeared characteristic.

What these receptors recognize is not known. TCRdb passed the 5' RACE reads through MiXCR, listing each CDR3 protein once. This sample yields fewer than 500,000 distinct CDR3 sequences, of which more than 25% are seen a single time; 0.89% belongs to the top ten. Sequencing input: blood, either unsorted or a sorted T cell fraction (not recorded which). The receptors come from a male donor with ankylosing spondylitis.

Only a few counts were recorded for this clonotype. V and J are TRBV18 and TRBJ2-3, with 10 bases lining up with TRBD1. The CDR3 length is 15 residues. Per the germline V gene, CDR1 is KGHSH and CDR2 is LQKENI. The V gene end was trimmed by 4 bases and the J gene end by 4 bases; junction bases not matched to a gene: 5. This CDR3 is CASSLTGTGADTQYF. CDR3 DNA sequence: TGTGCCAGCTCACTCACCGGGACAGGGGCAGATACGCAGTATTTT.

The gene calls are TRBV9 and TRBJ2-1; TRBD2 matches at 8 bases. This CDR3 contains 15 residues. The germline CDR1 and CDR2 sequences are SGDLS and YYNGEE. With 4 bases clipped from V and 4 bases from J, the junction kept 7 bases outside the gene matches. The CDR3 sequence is CASSFGLAKYNEQFF. The CDR3 DNA follows: TGTGCCAGCAGCTTTGGACTAGCTAAATACAATGAGCAGTTCTTC.

In this sample, this clonotype turned up a few times. This CDR3 reads CASSHGLAGDSYEQYF. CDR3 bases: TGCGCCAGCAGCCATGGACTAGCGGGGGATTCCTACGAGCAGTACTTC. This sequence joins TRBV5-1 and TRBJ2-7, with 13 bases fitting TRBD2. CDR3 length equals 16 residues. Per the germline V gene, CDR1 is SGHRS and CDR2 is YFSETQ. Trimming removed 4 bases from V and 1 base from J; junction bases left unmatched: 5.

The CDR3 DNA is TGCAGCGGACAGGGACCTGGCTACACCTTC. Its translation is CSGQGPGYTF. V usage is TRBV29-1 and J usage is TRBJ1-2; TRBD1 matches at 7 bases. The germline V gene encodes CDR1 SQVTM and CDR2 ANQGSEA. This CDR3 region has 10 residues. The ends lost 7 bases at V and 7 bases at J; junction bases unmatched: 3.

The chain joins TRBV24-1 to TRBJ2-1; D gene unclear. Deletions cut 3 bases from V and 1 base from J, with 12 bases between. CDR3 length: 16 amino acids. Germline CDR1 KGHDR, CDR2 SFDVKD. The CDR3 sequence: CATSDERRASYNEQFF. In nucleotides, the CDR3 is TGTGCCACCAGTGATGAGCGTCGGGCTTCCTACAATGAGCAGTTCTTC.

This clonotype was seen more than once but under ten times. The chain uses TRBV5-5 and TRBJ1-2; D gene uncertain. The CDR3 length is 15 residues. V dropped 0 bases and J dropped 4 bases, with 13 bases sitting between them. Germline values: CDR1 SGHKS, CDR2 YYEKEE (reference sequence). The CDR3 DNA reads TGTGCCAGCAGCTTGGGAGGGAGTGGTGGCTATGGCTACACCTTC. Its translation is CASSLGGSGGYGYTF.

This clonotype has a single count. The chain combines TRBV18 with TRBJ2-7; TRBD2 aligns across 14 bases. In germline, CDR1 is KGHSH, CDR2 LQKENI. The V segment lost 3 bases and the J segment 5 bases; nucleotides outside the gene matches: 0. This CDR3 comprises 14 residues. CDR3 amino acids: CASSPGLAGDEQYF. DNA of the CDR3: TGTGCCAGCTCACCGGGACTAGCGGGAGACGAGCAGTACTTC. Based on the CDR3 plus reference TRBV18 and TRBJ2-7, the full variable domain is NAGVMQNPRHLVRRRGQEARLRCSPMKGHSHVYWYRQLPEEGLKFMVYLQKENIIDESGMPKERFSAEFPKEGPSILRIQQVVRGDSAAYFCASSPGLAGDEQYFGPGTRLTVT.

This sequence joins TRBV6-1 and TRBJ2-5; TRBD1 matches 7 bases. CDR1 and CDR2 from the germline V gene are MNHNS and SASEGT. This CDR3 has 15 amino acids. After removal of 4 bases from V and 1 base from J, the junction contained 6 bases not matched to a gene. The CDR3 bases are TGTGCCAGCAGTGCTATCAGGGGGAGCCAAGAGACCCAGTACTTC. It specifies CASSAIRGSQETQYF.

The rearrangement links TRBV27 to TRBJ1-2; TRBD1 matches at 7 bases. Looked up from germline, CDR1 is MNHEY and CDR2 is SMNVEV (reference sequence). V was pared by 6 bases and J by 6 bases, with 13 bases of the junction left unmatched. The length of the CDR3 is 15 residues. CDR3: CASSQDRVRTNGYTF. In nucleotides, the CDR3 is TGTGCCAGCAGCCAAGACAGGGTGAGGACGAATGGCTACACCTTC.

The V gene is TRBV5-5, the J gene TRBJ2-1; D is undetermined. Germline V gives CDR1 SGHKS, CDR2 YYEKEE (reference sequence). V lost 5 bases and J 0 bases, leaving 12 bases between the germline ends. There are 15 residues in the CDR3. CDR3 region: CASSTGRSSYNEQFF. For the CDR3, the DNA is TGTGCCAGCAGTACCGGGCGAAGCTCCTACAATGAGCAGTTCTTC.

The CDR3 protein is CASSQAGRVRNTEAFF. The CDR3 DNA reads TGTGCCAGCAGCCAAGCCGGGCGGGTAAGGAACACTGAAGCTTTCTTT. The chain uses TRBV11-2 and TRBJ1-1; D uncertain. The CDR3 runs to 16 residues. Germline V CDR1 and CDR2: SGHAT, FQNNGV. With 5 bases removed from V and 1 base from J, the gap between germline ends came to 17 bases.

The chain joins TRBV6-5 to TRBJ2-7, with D maybe TRBD2 (6 bases). CDR3 length: 14 residues. V was trimmed by 2 bases and J by 3 bases, leaving 11 bases between them. Germline CDR1 is MNHEY and CDR2 is SVGAGI. CDR3 loop: CASSYGLAVYEQYV. For the CDR3, the DNA is TGTGCCAGCAGTTACGGGTTAGCGGTCTACGAGCAGTACGTC.

The chain joins TRBV20-1 to TRBJ2-1, with a weak D call TRBD1 (5 bases). Germline V gene lookup returns CDR1 DFQATT and CDR2 SNEGSKA (reference sequence). The ends were cut back, 3 bases at V and 7 bases at J, with 13 bases in the middle. The CDR3 is 13 amino acids. CDR3 sequence: CSARSRVSNEQFF. CDR3 nucleotides: TGCAGTGCTAGGAGCAGGGTATCTAATGAGCAGTTCTTC.

V gene TRBV20-1 combines with J gene TRBJ2-3, with 7 bases identical to TRBD1. Trimming at V came to 0 bases and at J to 5 bases, leaving 8 bases not matched to a gene. Per germline, CDR1 DFQATT and CDR2 SNEGSKA (reference sequence). The CDR3 runs to 15 residues. CDR3 coding DNA: TGCAGTGCTAGAGAATCTGAGGGGGCAAGAGATACGCAGTATTTT. It yields the protein CSARESEGARDTQYF.